This TCR beta chain was profiled in a study of neurological immune-mediated disorders. Study conclusions and caveats: Grouping of repertoires by phylogeny put those of 18 of 34 multiple sclerosis patients into a single related-CDR3 cluster, a possible signature. Association of the multiple sclerosis repertoire cluster with clinical or MRI features was not observed for any feature.

TCRdb reprocessed the 5' RACE reads with MiXCR, giving one entry per CDR3 protein. Of 65,000 to 85,000 distinct CDR3 sequences in the sample, about 5% were seen once. In this sample, this clonotype turned up a few times. No antigen is known for it. This CDR3 region has 13 residues. With 5 bases clipped from V and 6 bases from J, the junction kept 2 bases outside the gene matches. Germline CDR1 and CDR2: SGHAT and FQNNGV. The time point is: longitudinal time-point 2. The receptor was derived from a woman aged 60-75 years with multiple sclerosis. The specimen sequenced was PBMCs. The V gene is TRBV11-2, the J gene TRBJ2-2; 8 bases agree with TRBD1. The CDR3, as DNA: TGTGCCAGCAGCACAGGGGGGTCCGGGGAGCTGTTTTTT. It translates to CASSTGGSGELFF.